This entry lists 5 T cell receptor beta chains sequenced from one sample in a study of T cell changes during pregnancy in multiple sclerosis. The protocol was immunoSEQ multiplex PCR, while the TCRdb copy is restricted to in-frame clones and leaves out a portion. The sample carries approximately 44,000 clones, roughly 92% recorded once. This specimen consisted of CD4+ T cells from peripheral blood mononuclear cells, obtained in the first trimester of pregnancy. The receptors stem from a female donor with multiple sclerosis, enrolled in a pregnancy study.

The chain couples TRBV9 to TRBJ2-2; 7 bases are shared with TRBD2. The CDR3 runs 16 residues. V gave up 4 bases and J gave up 7 bases; unmatched junction bases: 13. The germline gives CDR1 SGDLS, CDR2 YYNGEE. CDR3 coding DNA: TGTGCCAGCAGCATCGCCGCTAGCGGAAAGAACGGGGAGCTGTTTTTT. Amino acid sequence: CASSIAASGKNGELFF.

This clone was observed once. The genes are TRBV18 and TRBJ1-6; D is perhaps TRBD1 (5 bases). Germline-derived CDR1 and CDR2 are KGHSH and LQKENI. The CDR3 spans 14 residues. V dropped 1 base and J dropped 7 bases, with 8 bases sitting between them. Here the CDR3 reads CASSPQQENSPLHF. The DNA of the CDR3 is TGTGCCAGCTCACCACAACAGGAAAATTCACCCCTCCACTTT. Full variable domain (rest looked up from reference TRBV18 and TRBJ1-6): NAGVMQNPRHLVRRRGQEARLRCSPMKGHSHVYWYRQLPEEGLKFMVYLQKENIIDESGMPKERFSAEFPKEGPSILRIQQVVRGDSAAYFCASSPQQENSPLHFGNGTRLTVT.

The genes are TRBV7-3 and TRBJ2-2, with 8 bases identical to TRBD2. The CDR3 consists of 16 residues. CDR1 is SGHTA, CDR2 FQGTGA, per germline. J was trimmed by 1 base and V by 1 base; bases with no gene match: 2. The CDR3 sequence: CASSLIGTRNTGELFF. Here the CDR3 DNA reads TGTGCCAGCAGCTTAATTGGGACTAGGAACACCGGGGAGCTGTTTTTT.

The rearrangement links TRBV28 to TRBJ1-4; a possible D gene is TRBD1 (6 bases). There are 15 residues in the CDR3. The ends were cut back, 1 base at V and 5 bases at J, with 11 bases in the middle. The germline V gene has CDR1 MDHEN and CDR2 SYDVKM. The CDR3 region has the DNA TGTGCCAGCAGTTTATTGGGACAATTGAATGAAAAACTGTTTTTT. Translating it yields CASSLLGQLNEKLFF.

The chain combines TRBV19 with TRBJ1-3; D unclear. Germline-derived CDR1 and CDR2 are LNHDA and SQIVND (reference sequence). This CDR3 contains 13 residues. The germline V and J ends were trimmed by 5 bases and 0 bases, with 5 bases remaining between them. The CDR3 is CASSAGSGNTIYF. The CDR3 DNA reads as TGTGCCAGTAGTGCAGGCTCTGGAAACACCATATATTTT.